The clone carrying this TCR beta chain came up a few times. What it binds is not known. The sample originates from a study of T cells in Graves' hyperthyroidism and ophthalmopathy. Notes on the study in general: A 13 V-J signature model discriminated ophthalmopathy versus stable hyperthyroidism. Peripheral blood also featured most of the thyroid clonotypes expanded above 0.001. Ophthalmopathy was predicted by the model a median of approximately 6 months ahead of onset.

The investigators amplified TCR beta CDR3 regions from RNA transcripts. The study used the HTBI primer set for a first-round RT-PCR of the TCR CDR3. TCRdb called the multiplex PCR reads again in MiXCR, with one record for every CDR3 protein. Of some 740,000 distinct CDR3 sequences in the sample, approximately 15% were seen once. Uncontrolled infection, other autoimmune disease, pregnancy or lactation led to exclusion. The CDR3 spans 15 residues. Germline CDR1 reads MNHNS; CDR2 reads SASEGT. V gave up 3 bases and J gave up 5 bases, with 16 bases separating them. The chain carries TRBV6-1 and TRBJ2-5; no definite D call. Sequences were obtained from blood. The clonotype comes from a woman aged 18-30 years with Graves' hyperthyroidism. The CDR3 loop is CASSDSTPWRETQYF. CDR3 DNA sequence: TGTGCCAGCAGTGACAGCACTCCATGGCGCGAGACCCAGTACTTC.